The T cell receptor beta chain under discussion was sequenced for a study of PD-L1 blockade in urothelial cancer. For the study at large: Patients previously received 0 to 3 chemotherapy regimens.

The CDR3 covers 14 residues. Per the germline V gene, CDR1 is SGHTA and CDR2 is FQGNSA. V was cut by 3 bases and J by 0 bases, with 6 bases left in between. Sequencing was performed with immunoSEQ multiplex PCR; in TCRdb, only in-frame clones are kept and a portion is missing. The sample shows about 24,000 clones, around 85% of them seen only once. The chain has TRBV7-2 and TRBJ2-4, with D possibly matching TRBD1 (5 bases). This TCR was recovered from a man between 50 and 59 years old with urothelial cancer. The source was PBMCs, collected around atezolizumab (anti-PD-L1) treatment. The CDR3 DNA reads as TGTGCCAGCAGCTTGACAGTAGCCAAAAACATTCAGTACTTC. Its protein is CASSLTVAKNIQYF.